This T cell receptor (beta chain) was identified during a study of shared clonotypes between healthy human individuals. Overall study context: Two women and three men aged 18 to 49 made up the donors.

Some clones are missing from TCRdb's copy, which holds only in-frame ones; the method was immunoSEQ multiplex PCR. The table has around 2.3 million clones, approximately 94% seen once. The trim removed 2 bases at V and 6 bases at J, leaving 2 bases unmatched. The CDR3 has 14 amino acids. The germline CDR1 and CDR2 sequences are KGHSH and LQKENI. The chain employs TRBV18 and TRBJ2-1; 9 bases are a match to TRBD1. The sequenced sample consisted of naive CD4+ T cells sorted from blood. Subset meaning: CD45RA+ positively selected. The origin of this receptor is a man in his late teens or twenties in good health. The CDR3 region has the DNA TGTGCCAGCTCACCAATGACAGGGGGCAATGAGCAGTTCTTC. This sequence encodes CASSPMTGGNEQFF. Supplemented by reference TRBV18 and TRBJ2-1, the full variable domain reads NAGVMQNPRHLVRRRGQEARLRCSPMKGHSHVYWYRQLPEEGLKFMVYLQKENIIDESGMPKERFSAEFPKEGPSILRIQQVVRGDSAAYFCASSPMTGGNEQFFGPGTRLTVL.